This entry describes one T cell receptor (beta chain). Clones were sequenced by immunoSEQ multiplex PCR, and TCRdb holds only the in-frame ones, with some missing. The sample has 130,000 or so clones, just under 90% seen once. The data are from a study of control samples from healthy donors and cancer patients. This CDR3 is 13 amino acids long. CDR1 and CDR2 from the germline V gene are SGHNT and YYREEE (reference sequence). J lost 6 bases, V lost 6 bases, and 9 bases had no gene match. V is TRBV5-4 and J is TRBJ2-7; 7 bases align to TRBD1. Sequenced input: PBMCs. This sequence originates from a man aged 45-65 years with head and neck cancer. The CDR3 DNA is TGTGCCAGCAATCCGGGACAGTCTCTCGAGCAGTACTTC. It encodes CASNPGQSLEQYF.